This TCR beta chain comes out of a study of shared clonotypes between healthy human individuals. The sample holds one count of this clone. The CDR3 extends over 14 amino acids. V gave up 4 bases and J gave up 4 bases; unmatched junction bases: 1. Germline CDR1 reads WNHNN; CDR2 reads SYGVQD (reference sequence). This table comes from immunoSEQ multiplex PCR, and its TCRdb copy is limited to in-frame clones, with some not included. The sample holds 2 million to 2.5 million clones, about 92% seen once. The receptor was isolated from a man aged 18 to 29 in good health. Some clones in this sample may be carry-over from other donors' samples. What was sequenced was naive CD4+ T cells from PBMCs. Described subset: CD45RA+ positively selected. The chain couples TRBV10-1 to TRBJ2-1, with 10 nucleotides matching TRBD2. The CDR3 region is CASSASGRYNEQFF. The DNA of the CDR3 is TGCGCCAGCAGTGCTAGCGGGAGATACAATGAGCAGTTCTTC.